This T cell receptor beta chain was obtained from a study of control samples from healthy donors and cancer patients. Here immunoSEQ multiplex PCR was the method, and the copy in TCRdb shows in-frame clones only, minus some. The profile shows approximately 69,000 clones, roughly nine tenths of them singletons. The ends lost 5 bases at V and 4 bases at J; junction bases unmatched: 18. This CDR3 has 18 amino acids. The germline gives CDR1 MNHEY, CDR2 SMNVEV (reference sequence). This clone was observed a handful of times. The receptor's source is a man aged 55 to 70 with colorectal cancer. The J gene is TRBJ2-7, the V gene TRBV27, with 9 positions matching TRBD2. The specimen was PBMCs. CDR3 in amino acids: CASSPLGSGGPRQYEQYF. In DNA, the CDR3 is TGTGCCAGCAGTCCTCTGGGTAGCGGGGGCCCTAGACAATACGAGCAGTACTTC.